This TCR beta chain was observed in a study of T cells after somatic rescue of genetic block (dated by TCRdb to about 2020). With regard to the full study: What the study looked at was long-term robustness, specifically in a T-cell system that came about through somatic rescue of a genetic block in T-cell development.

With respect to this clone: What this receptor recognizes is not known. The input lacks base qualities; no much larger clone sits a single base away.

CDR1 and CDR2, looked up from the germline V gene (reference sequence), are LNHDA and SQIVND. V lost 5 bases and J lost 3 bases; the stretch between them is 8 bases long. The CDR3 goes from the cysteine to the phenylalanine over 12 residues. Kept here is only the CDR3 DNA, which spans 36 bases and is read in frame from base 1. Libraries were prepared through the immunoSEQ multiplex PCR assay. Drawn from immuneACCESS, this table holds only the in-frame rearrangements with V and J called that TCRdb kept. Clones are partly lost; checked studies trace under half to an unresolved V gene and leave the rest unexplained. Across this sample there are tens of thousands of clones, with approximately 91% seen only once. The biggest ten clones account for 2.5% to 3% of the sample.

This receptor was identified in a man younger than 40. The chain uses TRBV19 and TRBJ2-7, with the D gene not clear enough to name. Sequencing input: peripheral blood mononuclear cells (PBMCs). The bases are TGTGCCAGTAGTTTTAGGGACTACGAGCAGTACTTC. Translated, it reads CASSFRDYEQYF.